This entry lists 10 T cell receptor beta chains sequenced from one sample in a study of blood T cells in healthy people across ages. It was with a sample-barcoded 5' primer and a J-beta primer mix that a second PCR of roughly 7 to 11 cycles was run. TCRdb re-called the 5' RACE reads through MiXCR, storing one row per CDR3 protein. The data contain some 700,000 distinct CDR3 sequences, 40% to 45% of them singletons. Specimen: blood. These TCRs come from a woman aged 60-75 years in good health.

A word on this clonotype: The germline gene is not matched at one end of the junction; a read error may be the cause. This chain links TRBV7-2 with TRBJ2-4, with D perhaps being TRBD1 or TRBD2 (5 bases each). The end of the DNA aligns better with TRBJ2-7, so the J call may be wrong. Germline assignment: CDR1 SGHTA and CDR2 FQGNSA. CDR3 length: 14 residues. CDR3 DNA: TGTGCCAGCGGCTTAGCGCAGGGCTCCTACGAGCAGTACTTC. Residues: CASGLAQGSYEQYF.

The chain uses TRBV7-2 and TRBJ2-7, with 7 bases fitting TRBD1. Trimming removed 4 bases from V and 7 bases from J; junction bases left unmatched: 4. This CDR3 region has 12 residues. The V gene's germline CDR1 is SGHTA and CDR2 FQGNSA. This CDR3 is CASSSTGLEQYF. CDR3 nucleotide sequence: TGTGCCAGCAGCTCGACAGGGCTTGAGCAGTACTTC.

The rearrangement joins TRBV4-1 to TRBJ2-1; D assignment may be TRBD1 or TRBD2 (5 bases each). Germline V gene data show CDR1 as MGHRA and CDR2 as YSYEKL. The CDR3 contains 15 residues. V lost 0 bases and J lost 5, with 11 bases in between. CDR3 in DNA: TGCGCCAGCAGCCAAGACGGGACCCATGACAATGAGCAGTTCTTC. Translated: CASSQDGTHDNEQFF.

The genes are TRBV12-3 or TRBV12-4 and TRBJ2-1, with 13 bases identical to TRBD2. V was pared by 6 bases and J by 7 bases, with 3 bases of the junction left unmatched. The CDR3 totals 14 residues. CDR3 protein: CASRTSGGLNEQFF. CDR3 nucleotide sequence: TGTGCCAGCAGGACTAGCGGGGGGTTGAATGAGCAGTTCTTC.

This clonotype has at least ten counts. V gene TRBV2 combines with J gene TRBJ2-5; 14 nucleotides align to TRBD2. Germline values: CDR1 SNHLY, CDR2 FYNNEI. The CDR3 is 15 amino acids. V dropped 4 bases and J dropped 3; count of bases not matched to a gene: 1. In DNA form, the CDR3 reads TGTGCCAGCAGTGGGACTAGCGGGGGGAAAGAGACCCAGTACTTC. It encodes CASSGTSGGKETQYF. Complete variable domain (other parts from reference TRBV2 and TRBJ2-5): EPEVTQTPSHQVTQMGQEVILRCVPISNHLYFYWYRQILGQKVEFLVSFYNNEISEKSEIFDDQFSVERPDGSNFTLKIRSTKLEDSAMYFCASSGTSGGKETQYFGPGTRLLVL.

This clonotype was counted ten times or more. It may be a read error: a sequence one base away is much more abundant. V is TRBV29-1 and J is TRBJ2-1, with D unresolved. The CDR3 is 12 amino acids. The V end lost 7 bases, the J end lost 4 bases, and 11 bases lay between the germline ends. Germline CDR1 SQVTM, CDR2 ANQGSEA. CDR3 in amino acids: CSAWVLYNEQFF. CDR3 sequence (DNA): TGCAGCGCATGGGTCCTATACAATGAGCAGTTCTTC.

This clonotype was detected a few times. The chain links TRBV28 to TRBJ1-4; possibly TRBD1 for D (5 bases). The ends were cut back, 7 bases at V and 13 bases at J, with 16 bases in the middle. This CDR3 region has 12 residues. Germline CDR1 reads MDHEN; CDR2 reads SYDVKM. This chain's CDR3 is CASTGTALGLFF. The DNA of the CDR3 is TGTGCCAGCACCGGGACCGCTCTAGGACTGTTTTTT.

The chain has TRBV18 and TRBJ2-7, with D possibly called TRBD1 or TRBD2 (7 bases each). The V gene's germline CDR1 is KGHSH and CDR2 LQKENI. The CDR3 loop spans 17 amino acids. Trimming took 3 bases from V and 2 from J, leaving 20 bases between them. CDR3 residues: CASSPLTTGEGTYEQYF. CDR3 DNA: TGTGCCAGCTCACCTCTCACTACAGGGGAGGGCACCTACGAGCAGTACTTC. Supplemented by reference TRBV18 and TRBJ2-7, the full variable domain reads NAGVMQNPRHLVRRRGQEARLRCSPMKGHSHVYWYRQLPEEGLKFMVYLQKENIIDESGMPKERFSAEFPKEGPSILRIQQVVRGDSAAYFCASSPLTTGEGTYEQYFGPGTRLTVT.

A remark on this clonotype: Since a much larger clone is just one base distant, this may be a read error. CDR3 nucleotide sequence: TGTGCCAGCGGTGCACAGGGACAGGGACACAATGAGCAGTTCTTC. Translating it yields CASGAQGQGHNEQFF. The rearrangement joins TRBV6-1 to TRBJ2-1, with 9 bases fitting TRBD1. This CDR3 has 15 amino acids. CDR1 and CDR2 (germline): MNHNS, SASEGT. The J segment lost 5 bases and the V segment lost 8 bases, leaving 10 bases of the junction unmatched.

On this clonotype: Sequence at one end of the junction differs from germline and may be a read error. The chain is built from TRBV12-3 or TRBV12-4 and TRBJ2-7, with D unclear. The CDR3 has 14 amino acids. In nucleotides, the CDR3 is TGTGCTAGCAGTTTAGAGCTCGGGTACAATGAGCAGTACTTC. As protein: CASSLELGYNEQYF.